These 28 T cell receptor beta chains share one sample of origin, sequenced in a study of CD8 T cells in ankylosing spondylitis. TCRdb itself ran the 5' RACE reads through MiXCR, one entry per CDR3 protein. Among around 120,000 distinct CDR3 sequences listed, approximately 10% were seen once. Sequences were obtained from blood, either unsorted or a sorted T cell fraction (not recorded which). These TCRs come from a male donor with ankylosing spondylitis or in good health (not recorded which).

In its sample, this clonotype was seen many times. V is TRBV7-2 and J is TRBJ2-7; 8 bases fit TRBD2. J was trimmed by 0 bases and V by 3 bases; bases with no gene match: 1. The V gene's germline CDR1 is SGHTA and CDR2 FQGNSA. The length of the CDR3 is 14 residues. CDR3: CASSFSGVSYEQYF. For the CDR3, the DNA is TGTGCCAGCAGCTTTAGCGGGGTCTCCTACGAGCAGTACTTC. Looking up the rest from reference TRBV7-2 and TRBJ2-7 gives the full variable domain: GAGVSQSPSNKVTEKGKDVELRCDPISGHTALYWYRQSLGQGLEFLIYFQGNSAPDKSGLPSDRFSAERTGGSVSTLTIQRTQQEDSAVYLCASSFSGVSYEQYFGPGTRLTVT.

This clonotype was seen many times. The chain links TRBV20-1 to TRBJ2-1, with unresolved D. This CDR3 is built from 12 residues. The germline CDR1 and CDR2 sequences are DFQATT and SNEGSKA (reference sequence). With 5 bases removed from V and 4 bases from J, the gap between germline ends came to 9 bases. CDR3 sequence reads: CSAQGSYNEQFF. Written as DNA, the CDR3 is TGCAGTGCTCAAGGTAGTTACAATGAGCAGTTCTTC.

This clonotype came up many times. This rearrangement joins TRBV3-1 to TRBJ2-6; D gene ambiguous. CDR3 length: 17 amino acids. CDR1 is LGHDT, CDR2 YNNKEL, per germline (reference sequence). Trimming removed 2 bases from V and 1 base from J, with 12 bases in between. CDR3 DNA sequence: TGTGCCAGCAGCCAACGTCGTGGCAGGTCTGGGGCCAACGTCCTGACTTTC. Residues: CASSQRRGRSGANVLTF.

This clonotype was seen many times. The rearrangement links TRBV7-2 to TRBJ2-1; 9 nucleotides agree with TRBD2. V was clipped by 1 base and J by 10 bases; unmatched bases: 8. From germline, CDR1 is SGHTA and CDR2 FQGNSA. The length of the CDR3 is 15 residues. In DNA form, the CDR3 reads TGTGCCAGCAGCTTAGGACTAGCGGTGACAGGGGAGCAGTTCTTC. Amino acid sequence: CASSLGLAVTGEQFF.

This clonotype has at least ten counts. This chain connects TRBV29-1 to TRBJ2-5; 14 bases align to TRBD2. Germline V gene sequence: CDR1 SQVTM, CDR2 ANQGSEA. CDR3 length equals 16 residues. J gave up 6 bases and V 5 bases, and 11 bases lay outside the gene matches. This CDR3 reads CSVSGTSGSAGQTQYF. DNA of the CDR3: TGCAGCGTTTCCGGGACTAGCGGGAGTGCGGGGCAGACCCAGTACTTC.

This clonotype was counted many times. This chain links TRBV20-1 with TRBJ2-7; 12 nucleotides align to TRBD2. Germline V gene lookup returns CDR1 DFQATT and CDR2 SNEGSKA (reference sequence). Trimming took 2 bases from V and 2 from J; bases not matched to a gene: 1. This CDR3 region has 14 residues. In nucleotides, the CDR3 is TGCAGTGCTAGACTAGCGGGAGGGCCCTACGAGCAGTACTTC. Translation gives CSARLAGGPYEQYF.

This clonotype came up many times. CDR3 DNA sequence: TGTGCCAGCAGTCCCGGGACTAGCGGGAGGCATGAGCAGTTCTTC. It encodes CASSPGTSGRHEQFF. The genes are TRBV12-3 or TRBV12-4 and TRBJ2-1; 15 positions match TRBD2. Trimming took 5 bases from V and 8 from J; bases not matched to a gene: 4. The CDR3 loop spans 15 amino acids.

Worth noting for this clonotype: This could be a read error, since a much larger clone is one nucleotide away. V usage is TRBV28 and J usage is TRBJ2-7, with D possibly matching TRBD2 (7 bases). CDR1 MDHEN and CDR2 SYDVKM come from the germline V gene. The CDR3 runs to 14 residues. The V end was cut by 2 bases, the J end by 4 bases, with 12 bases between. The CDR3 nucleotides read TGTGCCAGCAGTTTACATCGGGGGGCTTACGAGCAGTACTTC. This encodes CASSLHRGAYEQYF. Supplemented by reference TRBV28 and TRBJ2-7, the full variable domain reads DVKVTQSSRYLVKRTGEKVFLECVQDMDHENMFWYRQDPGLGLRLIYFSYDVKMKEKGDIPEGYSVSREKKERFSLILESASTNQTSMYLCASSLHRGAYEQYFGPGTRLTVT.

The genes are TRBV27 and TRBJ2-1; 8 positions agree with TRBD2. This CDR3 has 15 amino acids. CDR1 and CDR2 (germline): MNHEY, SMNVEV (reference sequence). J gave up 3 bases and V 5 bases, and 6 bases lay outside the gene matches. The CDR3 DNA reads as TGTGCCAGCAGTCCCGGGACTAGGGGCTACAATGAGCAGTTCTTC. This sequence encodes CASSPGTRGYNEQFF.

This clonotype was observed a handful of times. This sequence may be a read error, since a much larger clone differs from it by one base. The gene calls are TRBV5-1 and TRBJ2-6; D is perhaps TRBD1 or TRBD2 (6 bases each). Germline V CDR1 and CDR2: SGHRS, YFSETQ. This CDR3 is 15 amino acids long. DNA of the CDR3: TGCGCCAGCAGTTATACAGGGACTGGGGCCAACGGCCTGACTTTC. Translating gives CASSYTGTGANGLTF.

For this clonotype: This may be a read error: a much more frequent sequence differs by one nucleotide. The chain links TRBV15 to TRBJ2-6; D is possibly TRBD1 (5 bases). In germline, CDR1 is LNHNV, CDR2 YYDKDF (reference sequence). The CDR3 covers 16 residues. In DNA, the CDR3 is TGTGCCACCAGCAGAGATCTCAGGGCTGGGGCCAACGGCCTGACTTTC. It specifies CATSRDLRAGANGLTF.

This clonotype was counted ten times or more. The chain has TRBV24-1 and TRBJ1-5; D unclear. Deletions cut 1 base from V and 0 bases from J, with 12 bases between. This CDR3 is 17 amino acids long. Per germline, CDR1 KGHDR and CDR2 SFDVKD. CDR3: CATSDFGHPVSNQPQHF. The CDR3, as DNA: TGTGCCACCAGTGATTTCGGGCATCCTGTTAGCAATCAGCCCCAGCATTTT.

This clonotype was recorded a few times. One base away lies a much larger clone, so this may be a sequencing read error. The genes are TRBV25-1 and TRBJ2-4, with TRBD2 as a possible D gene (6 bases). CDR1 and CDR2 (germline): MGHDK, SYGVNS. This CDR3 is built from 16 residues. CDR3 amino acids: CASSDVGGSAKNSQYF. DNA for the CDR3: TGTGCCAGCAGCGATGTCGGGGGTTCTGCCAAAAACAGTCAGTACTTC.

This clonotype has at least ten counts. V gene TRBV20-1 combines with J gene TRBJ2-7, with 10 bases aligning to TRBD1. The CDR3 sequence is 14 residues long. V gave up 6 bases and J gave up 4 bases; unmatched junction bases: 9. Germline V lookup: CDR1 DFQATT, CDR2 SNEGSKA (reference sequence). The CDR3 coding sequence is TGCAGTGCAGCGACAGGGGGCGAGGGGTACGAGCAGTACTTC. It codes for CSAATGGEGYEQYF.

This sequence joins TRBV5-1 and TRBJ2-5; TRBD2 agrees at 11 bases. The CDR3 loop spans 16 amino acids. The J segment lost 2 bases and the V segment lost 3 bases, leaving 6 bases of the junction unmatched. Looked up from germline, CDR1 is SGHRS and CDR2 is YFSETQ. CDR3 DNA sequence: TGCGCCAGCAGCTCGAGACTAGCGGGATTGCAAGAGACCCAGTACTTC. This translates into CASSSRLAGLQETQYF.

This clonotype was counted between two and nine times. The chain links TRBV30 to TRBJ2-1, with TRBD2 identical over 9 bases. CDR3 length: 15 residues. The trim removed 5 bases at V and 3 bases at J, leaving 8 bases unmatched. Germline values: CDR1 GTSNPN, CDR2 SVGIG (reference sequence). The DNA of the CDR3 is TGTGCCTGGGGGGGTAGCGGGGGATTCTACAATGAGCAGTTCTTC. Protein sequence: CAWGGSGGFYNEQFF.

The CDR3 DNA reads as TGTGCCAGCAGCCAAGTGGGGACAGGGGGTCACAATGAGCAGTTCTTC. This encodes CASSQVGTGGHNEQFF. The chain uses TRBV3-1 and TRBJ2-1; 11 bases line up with TRBD1. J lost 5 bases, V lost 1 base, and 4 bases had no gene match. Germline loops: CDR1 LGHDT, CDR2 YNNKEL (reference sequence). The CDR3 has 16 residues.

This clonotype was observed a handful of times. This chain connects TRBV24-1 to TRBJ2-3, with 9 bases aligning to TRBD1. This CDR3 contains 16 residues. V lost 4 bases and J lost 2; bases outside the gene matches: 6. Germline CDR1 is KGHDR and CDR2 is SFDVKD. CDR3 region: CATSEPRDRATDTQYF. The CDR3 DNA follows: TGTGCCACCAGTGAGCCCCGGGACAGGGCCACAGATACGCAGTATTTT.

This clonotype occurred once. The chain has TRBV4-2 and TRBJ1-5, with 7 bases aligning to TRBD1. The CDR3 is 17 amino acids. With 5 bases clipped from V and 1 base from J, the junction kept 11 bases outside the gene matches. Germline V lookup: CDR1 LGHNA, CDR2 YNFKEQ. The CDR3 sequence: CASSAGTVRGSNQPQHF. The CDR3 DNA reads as TGTGCCAGCAGCGCAGGGACAGTTCGCGGGAGCAATCAGCCCCAGCATTTT.

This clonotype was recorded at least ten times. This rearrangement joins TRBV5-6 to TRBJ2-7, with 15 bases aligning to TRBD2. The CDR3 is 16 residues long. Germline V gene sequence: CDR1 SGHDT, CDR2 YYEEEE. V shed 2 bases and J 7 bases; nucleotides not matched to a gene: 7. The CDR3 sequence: CASSFLGLAGGYEQYF. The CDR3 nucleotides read TGTGCCAGCAGCTTCCTGGGACTAGCGGGAGGATATGAGCAGTACTTC. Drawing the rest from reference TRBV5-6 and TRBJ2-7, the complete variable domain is DAGVTQSPTHLIKTRGQQVTLRCSPKSGHDTVSWYQQALGQGPQFIFQYYEEEERQRGNFPDRFSGHQFPNYSSELNVNALLLGDSALYLCASSFLGLAGGYEQYFGPGTRLTVT.

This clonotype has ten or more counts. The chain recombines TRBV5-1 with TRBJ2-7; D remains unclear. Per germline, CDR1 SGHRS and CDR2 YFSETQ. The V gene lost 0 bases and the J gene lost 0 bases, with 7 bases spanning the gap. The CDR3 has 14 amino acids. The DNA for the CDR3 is TGCGCCAGCAGCTTGGGAACGGACTCCTACGAGCAGTACTTC. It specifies CASSLGTDSYEQYF.

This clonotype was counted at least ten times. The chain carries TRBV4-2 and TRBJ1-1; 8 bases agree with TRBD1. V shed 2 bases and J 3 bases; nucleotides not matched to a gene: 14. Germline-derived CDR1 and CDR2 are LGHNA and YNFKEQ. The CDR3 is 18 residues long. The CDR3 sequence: CASSQWVRRDRFDTEAFF. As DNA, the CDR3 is TGTGCCAGCAGCCAATGGGTAAGGCGGGACAGGTTCGACACTGAAGCTTTCTTT.

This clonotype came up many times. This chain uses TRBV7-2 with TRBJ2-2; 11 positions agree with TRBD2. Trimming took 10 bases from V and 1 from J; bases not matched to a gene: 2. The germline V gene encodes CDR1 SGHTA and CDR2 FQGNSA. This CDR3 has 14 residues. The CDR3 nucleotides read TGTGCCATAGGGACTAGCGGGAACACCGGGGAGCTGTTTTTT. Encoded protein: CAIGTSGNTGELFF.

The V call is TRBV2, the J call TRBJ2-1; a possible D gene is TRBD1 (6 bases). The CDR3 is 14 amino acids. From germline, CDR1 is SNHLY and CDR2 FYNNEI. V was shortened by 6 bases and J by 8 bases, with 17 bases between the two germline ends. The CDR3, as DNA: TGTGCCAGCAGAGCCGGGACACCCGGCGATGAGCAGTTCTTC. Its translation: CASRAGTPGDEQFF.

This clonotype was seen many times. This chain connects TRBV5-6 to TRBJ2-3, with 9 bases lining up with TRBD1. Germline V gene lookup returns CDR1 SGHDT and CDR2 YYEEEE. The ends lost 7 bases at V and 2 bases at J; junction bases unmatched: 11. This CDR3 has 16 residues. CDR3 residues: CASHNFGQGYTDTQYF. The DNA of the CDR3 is TGTGCCAGCCACAATTTTGGACAGGGGTACACAGATACGCAGTATTTT.

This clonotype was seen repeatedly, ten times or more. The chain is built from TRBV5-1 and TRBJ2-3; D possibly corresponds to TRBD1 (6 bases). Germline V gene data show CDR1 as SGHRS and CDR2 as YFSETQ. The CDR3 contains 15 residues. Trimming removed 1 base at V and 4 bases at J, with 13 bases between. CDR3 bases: TGCGCCAGCAGCTTGTCGGTTGGGACATCAGATACGCAGTATTTT. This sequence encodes CASSLSVGTSDTQYF.

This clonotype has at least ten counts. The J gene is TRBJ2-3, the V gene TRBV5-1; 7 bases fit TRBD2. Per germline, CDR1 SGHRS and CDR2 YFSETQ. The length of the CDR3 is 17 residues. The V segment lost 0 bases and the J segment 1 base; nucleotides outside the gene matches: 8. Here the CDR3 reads CASSLGHASGGTDTQYF. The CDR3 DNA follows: TGCGCCAGCAGCTTGGGGCACGCTAGCGGAGGCACAGATACGCAGTATTTT. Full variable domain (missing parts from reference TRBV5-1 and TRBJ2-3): KAGVTQTPRYLIKTRGQQVTLSCSPISGHRSVSWYQQTPGQGLQFLFEYFSETQRNKGNFPGRFSGRQFSNSRSEMNVSTLELGDSALYLCASSLGHASGGTDTQYFGPGTRLTVL.

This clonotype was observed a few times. The CDR3 DNA follows: TGCGCCAGCAGCCAGACCGGGACTAGAGGTGAGCAGTTCTTC. This codes for CASSQTGTRGEQFF. V gene TRBV4-3 combines with J gene TRBJ2-1; TRBD2 agrees at 8 bases. Trimming at V came to 3 bases and at J to 9 bases, leaving 7 bases not matched to a gene. The CDR3 contains 14 residues. CDR1 and CDR2 (germline): LGHNA, YSLEER.